A selection of T cell receptor beta chains follows, all from one sample in a study of identical twins. TCRdb re-analysed the 5' RACE reads in MiXCR, keeping a single row per CDR3 protein. Of approximately 500,000 distinct CDR3 sequences listed, 13% to 15% are singletons. The data also belong to a second study, concerning yellow fever vaccine responses in identical twins.

Sequenced sample: CD4+ T cells sorted from blood. The source of these receptors is a young woman in good health. The CDR3 runs from the conserved cysteine through the conserved F or W. A D gene is named only where the DNA matches it firmly. Clone sizes are given selectively: once, few, many, or a class where the clone is expanded.

NA	TRBV29-1	NA	TRBJ2-2	TGCAGCGTCCGGACACAGCCGAACACCGGGGAGCTGTTTTTT	CSVRTQPNTGELFF
few	TRBV11-2	TRBD1	TRBJ1-1	TGTGCCAGCAGCCAAGGACAGGGGGCGAACACTGAAGCTTTCTTT	CASSQGQGANTEAFF
many	TRBV12-3/TRBV12-4	NA	TRBJ1-1	TGTGCCAGCAGCTCAGGTTTTGTGATGAACACTGAAGCTTTCTTT	CASSSGFVMNTEAFF
NA	TRBV4-1	TRBD1	TRBJ2-3	TGCGCCAGCAGCCGACAGGGAGATACAGATACGCAGTATTTT	CASSRQGDTDTQYF
few	TRBV12-3/TRBV12-4	NA	TRBJ2-3	TGTGCCAGCAGTCCGGGGATCTATCCTAGCACAGATACGCAGTATTTT	CASSPGIYPSTDTQYF
NA	TRBV20-1	NA	TRBJ1-5	TGCAGTGCTAGAGGCCCCTCCGACAGGAGCCAGCAGCCCCAGCATTTT	CSARGPSDRSQQPQHF
few	TRBV5-8	NA	TRBJ1-6	TGTGCCAGCAGCTTGGAAGAACTGAATTCACCCCTCCACTTT	CASSLEELNSPLHF
few	TRBV5-5	TRBD1	TRBJ2-2	TGTGCCAGCAGCTTGGGAGGGGGCCGGAACACCGGGGAGCTGTTTTTT	CASSLGGGRNTGELFF
NA	TRBV28	NA	TRBJ1-3	TGTGCCAGCAATGGGAACACCATATATTTT	CASNGNTIYF
many	TRBV5-1	TRBD1	TRBJ1-1	TGCGCCAGCAGCCCCGGGACAGGGCAAATGAACACTGAAGCTTTCTTT	CASSPGTGQMNTEAFF
few	TRBV6-1	NA	TRBJ1-1	TGTGCCAGCAAACCGGTATGGAACACTGAAGCTTTCTTT	CASKPVWNTEAFF
NA	TRBV12-3/TRBV12-4	TRBD1	TRBJ2-1	TGTGCCAGCAGCTCGACAGGGTTTGGGTTCTTC	CASSSTGFGFF
many	TRBV12-3/TRBV12-4	NA	TRBJ1-1	TGTGCCAGCAGTTTAGGTGCCAGCACTGAAGCTTTCTTT	CASSLGASTEAFF
few	TRBV5-6	TRBD1	TRBJ1-1	TGTGCCAGCAGCGCCCGACAGGGCCTGAACACTGAAGCTTTCTTT	CASSARQGLNTEAFF
many	TRBV12-3/TRBV12-4	TRBD1	TRBJ2-7	TGTGCCAGCAGTCCACAGGGGATCTCCTACGAGCAGTACTTC	CASSPQGISYEQYF
many	TRBV4-2	TRBD1	TRBJ1-4	TGTGCCAGCAGCCGCGACAGGGCCCCTAATGAAAAACTGTTTTTT	CASSRDRAPNEKLFF
few	TRBV20-1	TRBD2	TRBJ2-1	TGCAGTGCTAGGGTCACTAGCGGGGGGAGTTACAATGAGCAGTTCTTC	CSARVTSGGSYNEQFF
NA	TRBV12-3/TRBV12-4	NA	TRBJ2-1	TGTGCCAGCAGTTTAAGGGCAGGGAGCAATGAGCAGTTCTTC	CASSLRAGSNEQFF
NA	TRBV6-5	NA	TRBJ2-7	TGTGCCAGCAGTTACTCTTACGGCTACTACGAGCAGTACTTC	CASSYSYGYYEQYF
many	TRBV5-6	NA	TRBJ2-1	TGTGCCAGCAGCGCGACCCACAATGAGCAGTTCTTC	CASSATHNEQFF
NA	TRBV12-3/TRBV12-4	TRBD2	TRBJ2-1	TGTGCCAGCAGTTTACCCTCCAGGACTAGCGGGAATGAGCAGTTCTTC	CASSLPSRTSGNEQFF
NA	TRBV5-1	TRBD1	TRBJ1-5	TGCGCCAGCAGCTTGGGAACAGGGGGCCAGCCCCAGCATTTT	CASSLGTGGQPQHF